The 22 T cell receptor beta chains below come from one sample, sequenced in a study of coeliac disease. The method was immunoSEQ multiplex PCR; TCRdb's version includes in-frame clones alone and lacks a portion of them. Altogether approximately 9,100 clones are present, approximately 60% being singletons, with the ten largest covering approximately 9.8%. Sequencing was performed on intraepithelial lymphocytes from the gut. The receptors were gathered from a woman aged 60-75 years with celiac disease.

This clone was seen only once. The chain links TRBV5-1 to TRBJ1-2; D uncertain. The CDR3 totals 14 residues. V lost 1 base and J 8 bases, leaving 15 bases between the germline ends. Germline CDR1 reads SGHRS; CDR2 reads YFSETQ. CDR3 region: CASSLNGEIGGYTF. CDR3 sequence (DNA): TGCGCCAGCAGCTTGAACGGAGAGATAGGCGGCTACACCTTC.

In this sample, this clone turned up once. The chain's CDR3 is CASTSGAGELFF. CDR3 nucleotide sequence: TGTGCCAGCACCTCCGGGGCCGGGGAGCTGTTTTTT. The chain is built from TRBV27 and TRBJ2-2; D possibly corresponds to TRBD2 (5 bases). Germline CDR1 is MNHEY and CDR2 is SMNVEV (reference sequence). Between the trimmed V and J ends, which lost 7 bases and 6 bases, there was a span of 9 bases. CDR3 length equals 12 residues.

This clone was seen more than once but under ten times. The genes are TRBV4-3 and TRBJ2-3, with 7 bases that match TRBD2. The V gene's germline CDR1 is LGHNA and CDR2 YSLEER. Unmatched junction bases numbered 5, after V lost 0 bases and J lost 2 bases. This CDR3 spans 16 amino acids. CDR3 sequence reads: CASSQERGTTTDTQYF. CDR3 DNA sequence: TGCGCCAGCAGCCAAGAACGGGGGACTACCACAGATACGCAGTATTTT.

This clone was recorded a few times. The gene calls are TRBV28 and TRBJ2-5, with 7 bases fitting TRBD2. With the DNA end fitting TRBJ2-7 better, the J assignment may be wrong. Germline V gene data show CDR1 as MDHEN and CDR2 as SYDVKM. CDR3 length: 13 amino acids. In DNA, the CDR3 is TGTGCCAGCGGCGGGAGCAGTCGGTACGAGCAGTACTTC. Translated: CASGGSSRYEQYF.

The chain is built from TRBV5-4 and TRBJ1-1, with a weak D call TRBD1 (6 bases). Germline loops: CDR1 SGHNT, CDR2 YYREEE (reference sequence). The CDR3 extends over 12 amino acids. The germline V and J ends were trimmed by 4 bases and 10 bases, with 14 bases remaining between them. In DNA form, the CDR3 reads TGTGCCAGCAGCGCGGGGGACACCAGAGCTTTCTTT. Translating gives CASSAGDTRAFF.

The chain has TRBV6-4 and TRBJ2-7, with 7 bases identical to TRBD1. The CDR3 loop spans 15 amino acids. V shed 2 bases, J shed 4 bases, and the junction held 8 bases outside the gene matches. Germline loops: CDR1 MRHNA, CDR2 SNTAGT. CDR3 region: CASSDRTGLIYEQYF. The CDR3 coding sequence is TGTGCCAGCAGTGACAGGACAGGCCTAATTTACGAGCAGTACTTC.

V usage is TRBV19 and J usage is TRBJ2-5; D is uncertain. CDR3 length equals 14 residues. Germline CDR1 is LNHDA and CDR2 is SQIVND (reference sequence). Trimming removed 9 bases from V and 3 bases from J, with 17 bases in between. The CDR3 sequence: CASSVTWVKETQYF. For the CDR3, the DNA is TGTGCCAGCAGCGTGACGTGGGTCAAAGAGACCCAGTACTTC.

The CDR3 protein is CASQLVTPATQYF. As DNA, the CDR3 is TGTGCCAGCCAATTAGTCACCCCCGCTACGCAGTATTTT. The chain has TRBV28 and TRBJ2-3, with D uncertain. This CDR3 is built from 13 residues. Looked up from germline, CDR1 is MDHEN and CDR2 is SYDVKM. Trimming removed 8 bases from V and 8 bases from J, with 17 bases in between.

This clone is labeled as medium-sized. The chain carries TRBV6-1 and TRBJ2-7; no clear D. V gave up 3 bases and J gave up 6 bases, with 9 bases separating them. The V gene's germline CDR1 is MNHNS and CDR2 SASEGT. The CDR3 has 12 residues. CDR3 loop: CASSEIVGEQYF. CDR3 DNA sequence: TGTGCCAGCAGTGAGATAGTCGGCGAGCAGTACTTC.

V is TRBV4-1 and J is TRBJ1-3; unclear D gene. Germline values: CDR1 MGHRA, CDR2 YSYEKL. V lost 1 base, J lost 0 bases, and 7 bases lay in between. The CDR3 is made up of 15 amino acids. The CDR3 bases are TGCGCCAGCAGCCAAGTGCAGTTCTCTGGAAACACCATATATTTT. Translation: CASSQVQFSGNTIYF.

V and J are TRBV5-6 and TRBJ1-2; D is undetermined. This CDR3 is built from 16 residues. V lost 0 bases and J 0 bases, leaving 12 bases between the germline ends. The germline V gene encodes CDR1 SGHDT and CDR2 YYEEEE. The chain's CDR3 is CASSLGVGRANYGYTF. The CDR3 DNA reads TGTGCCAGCAGCTTGGGTGTGGGCCGAGCTAACTATGGCTACACCTTC.

A few counts support this clone. The chain links TRBV4-1 to TRBJ2-3; 7 bases are a match to TRBD1. V was clipped by 4 bases and J by 2 bases; unmatched bases: 9. The CDR3 has 16 residues. The germline CDR1 and CDR2 sequences are MGHRA and YSYEKL. Here the CDR3 reads CASSRHEGADTDTQYF. Here the CDR3 DNA reads TGCGCCAGCAGCCGCCACGAGGGGGCTGACACAGATACGCAGTATTTT.

This chain joins TRBV2 and TRBJ1-6, with D unclear. V was cut by 9 bases and J by 7 bases, with 10 bases left in between. CDR3 length: 12 amino acids. Germline values: CDR1 SNHLY, CDR2 FYNNEI. CDR3 DNA sequence: TGTGCCAGGTATGGCCCGAATTCACCCCTCCACTTT. Translating it yields CARYGPNSPLHF. Looking up the rest from reference TRBV2 and TRBJ1-6 gives the full variable domain: EPEVTQTPSHQVTQMGQEVILRCVPISNHLYFYWYRQILGQKVEFLVSFYNNEISEKSEIFDDQFSVERPDGSNFTLKIRSTKLEDSAMYFCARYGPNSPLHFGNGTRLTVT.

The CDR3 here is CASRASSYNEQFF. DNA for the CDR3: TGTGCCAGCAGAGCAAGCTCCTACAATGAGCAGTTCTTC. The genes are TRBV6-5 and TRBJ2-1; D is undetermined. Germline V CDR1 and CDR2: MNHEY, SVGAGI. The CDR3 is made up of 13 amino acids. The V end was cut by 6 bases, the J end by 0 bases, with 6 bases between.

V is TRBV28 and J is TRBJ1-5; TRBD1 is a possible D gene (6 bases). The CDR3 has 16 residues. Trimming took 4 bases from V and 0 from J, leaving 13 bases between them. Germline CDR1 is MDHEN and CDR2 is SYDVKM. The CDR3 loop is CASSSEGQYSNQPQHF. The CDR3 DNA sequence: TGTGCCAGCAGTTCCGAAGGACAGTATAGCAATCAGCCCCAGCATTTT.

The rearrangement links TRBV2 to TRBJ1-5, with 7 bases identical to TRBD1. Germline V gene data show CDR1 as SNHLY and CDR2 as FYNNEI. Trimming cost V 4 bases and J 9 bases; bases outside gene matches: 6. This CDR3 is built from 13 residues. CDR3 sequence (DNA): TGTGCCAGCAGTGGGACAGGATATCGGCCCCAGCATTTT. This gives the protein CASSGTGYRPQHF.

This clone was observed a handful of times. This sequence joins TRBV9 and TRBJ1-1; tentatively, D is TRBD1 (5 bases). The V gene's germline CDR1 is SGDLS and CDR2 YYNGEE. The CDR3 is 14 residues long. V gave up 2 bases and J gave up 4 bases, with 12 bases separating them. Here the CDR3 DNA reads TGTGCCAGCAGCGTGTCGGGGGGGGGCACTGAAGCTTTCTTT. This translates into CASSVSGGGTEAFF.

The V call is TRBV6-5, the J call TRBJ1-6; the match to TRBD1 covers 8 bases. The CDR3 length is 13 residues. Germline loops: CDR1 MNHEY, CDR2 SVGAGI. J was trimmed by 9 bases and V by 4 bases; bases with no gene match: 2. The CDR3 bases are TGTGCCAGCAGTTCGGGACAGGCTTCACCCCTCCACTTT. This gives the protein CASSSGQASPLHF.

The chain recombines TRBV14 with TRBJ1-2; no reliable D call. The CDR3 has 15 amino acids. In germline, CDR1 is SGHDN, CDR2 FVKESK. Deletions cut 3 bases from V and 6 bases from J, with 17 bases between. CDR3: CASSQNYGRTHGYTF. CDR3 in DNA: TGTGCCAGCAGCCAGAATTATGGACGGACTCATGGCTACACCTTC.

V is TRBV19 and J is TRBJ2-5, with D perhaps TRBD1 (5 bases). Trimming removed 7 bases at V and 2 bases at J, with 17 bases between. The CDR3 runs to 15 residues. Germline V lookup: CDR1 LNHDA, CDR2 SQIVND (reference sequence). The chain's CDR3 is CASTDSWSGQETQYF. In DNA, the CDR3 is TGTGCCAGTACCGACAGCTGGTCAGGACAAGAGACCCAGTACTTC.

This chain uses TRBV11-2 with TRBJ1-1; TRBD1 matches at 7 bases. The germline V gene encodes CDR1 SGHAT and CDR2 FQNNGV. V shed 6 bases and J 6 bases; nucleotides not matched to a gene: 4. The CDR3 has 12 amino acids. CDR3 nucleotides: TGTGCCAGCAGGCTGCAGGGGGCTGAAGCTTTCTTT. Translating it yields CASRLQGAEAFF.

The chain joins TRBV6-5 to TRBJ1-3; D not certain. This CDR3 is 14 amino acids long. Germline CDR1 MNHEY, CDR2 SVGAGI. The V end was cut by 8 bases, the J end by 2 bases, with 13 bases between. The CDR3 nucleotides read TGTGCCAGCTCCGTCCGAGGGACTGGAAACACCATATATTTT. This translates into CASSVRGTGNTIYF.